Below, 2 T cell receptor beta chains from the same sample are listed, as sequenced in a study of blood T cell repertoires in COVID-19. Only in-frame clones appear in the TCRdb table, and some are missing; sequencing was by immunoSEQ multiplex PCR. The table shows about 290,000 clones, with around four fifths occurring only once. The sequenced sample consisted of peripheral blood. These receptor sequences come from a woman in her 50s with active or convalescent COVID-19.

V is TRBV7-2 and J is TRBJ1-1; perhaps TRBD1 as D (6 bases). This CDR3 region has 13 residues. In germline, CDR1 is SGHTA, CDR2 FQGNSA. The V end lost 7 bases, the J end lost 5 bases, and 14 bases lay between the germline ends. This CDR3 reads CASKGSQGTEAFF. DNA of the CDR3: TGTGCCAGCAAGGGGTCGCAGGGGACTGAAGCTTTCTTT.

The J gene is TRBJ2-3, the V gene TRBV24-1; tentatively, D is TRBD2 (6 bases). Trimming stripped 3 bases from V and 3 bases from J, with 18 bases between. CDR3 size: 17 residues. Looked up from germline, CDR1 is KGHDR and CDR2 is SFDVKD. The CDR3 here is CATSDLRTIGRTDTQYF. In DNA, the CDR3 is TGTGCCACCAGTGATCTCAGGACTATTGGTCGAACAGATACGCAGTATTTT.